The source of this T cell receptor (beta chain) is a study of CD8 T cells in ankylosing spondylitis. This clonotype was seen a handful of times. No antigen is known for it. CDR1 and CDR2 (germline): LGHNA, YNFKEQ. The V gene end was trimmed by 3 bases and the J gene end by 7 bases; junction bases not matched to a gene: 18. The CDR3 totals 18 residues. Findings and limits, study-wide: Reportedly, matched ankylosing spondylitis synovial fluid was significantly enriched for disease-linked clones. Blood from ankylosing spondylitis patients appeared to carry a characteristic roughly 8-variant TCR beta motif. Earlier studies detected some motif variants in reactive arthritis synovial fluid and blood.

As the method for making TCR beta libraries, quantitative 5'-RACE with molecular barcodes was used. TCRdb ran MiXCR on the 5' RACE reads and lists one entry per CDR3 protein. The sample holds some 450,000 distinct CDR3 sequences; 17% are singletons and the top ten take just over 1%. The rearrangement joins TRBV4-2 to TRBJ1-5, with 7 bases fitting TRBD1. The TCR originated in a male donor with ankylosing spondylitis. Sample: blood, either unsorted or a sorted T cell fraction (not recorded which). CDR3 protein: CASSHHQGSRDSIQPQHF. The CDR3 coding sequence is TGTGCCAGCAGCCACCACCAAGGGAGCCGGGACAGCATACAGCCCCAGCATTTT.